A selection of T cell receptor beta chains follows, all from one sample in a study of OX40 agonist ivuxolimab in advanced cancers. The data were produced by immunoSEQ multiplex PCR, yet TCRdb's version contains in-frame clones alone and is incomplete. The sample holds tens of thousands of clones, about 80% seen once. The sample here was CD4+ or CD8+ T cells sorted from blood, taken in a trial of the OX40 agonist ivuxolimab. Receptors originate from an adult with an advanced solid tumor such as melanoma, head and neck, liver or kidney cancer. Both conserved end residues are part of each CDR3. A D gene is named only where the DNA matches it firmly. A row's size may be missing; if present it is once, few, many or a size class.

abundance,v_gene,j_gene,d_gene,CDR3aa,CDR3nt
NA,TRBV6-4,TRBJ2-1,NA,CASSEMATRYNEQFF,TGTGCCAGCAGTGAAATGGCGACTAGGTACAATGAGCAGTTCTTC
NA,TRBV29-1,TRBJ2-3,TRBD2,CSVVPAGVTDTQYF,TGCAGCGTTGTGCCGGCGGGGGTGACAGATACGCAGTATTTT
NA,TRBV9,TRBJ2-3,TRBD2,CASSVATARTSFSTDTQYF,TGTGCCAGCAGCGTAGCCACGGCAAGGACTAGCTTTAGCACAGATACGCAGTATTTT
NA,TRBV10-2,TRBJ1-6,NA,CASSDLGPGGNSPLHF,TGCGCCAGCAGTGACCTCGGGCCGGGAGGTAATTCACCCCTCCACTTT
NA,TRBV30,TRBJ1-4,NA,CAWTGGSGRTNEKLFF,TGTGCCTGGACCGGAGGTAGCGGGAGGACTAATGAAAAACTGTTTTTT
NA,TRBV28,TRBJ2-1,TRBD1,CASRGGQGAGDEQFF,TGTGCCAGCAGGGGGGGACAGGGAGCTGGGGATGAGCAGTTCTTC
once,TRBV2,TRBJ2-4,NA,CASTGSAKNIQYF,TGTGCCAGCACTGGGTCAGCCAAAAACATTCAGTACTTC
NA,TRBV2,TRBJ1-4,NA,CASRRQANEKLFF,TGTGCCAGCAGGAGACAGGCTAATGAAAAACTGTTTTTT
NA,TRBV2,TRBJ1-2,TRBD1,CASSPNVGQGANYGYTF,TGTGCCAGCAGCCCCAACGTGGGACAGGGGGCTAACTATGGCTACACCTTC
NA,TRBV9,TRBJ1-5,NA,CASSASGQIYQPQHF,TGTGCCAGCAGCGCTTCCGGACAGATTTATCAGCCCCAGCATTTT
NA,TRBV15,TRBJ2-5,NA,CATSSEGRSQETQYF,TGTGCCACCAGCTCCGAGGGGCGGAGCCAAGAGACCCAGTACTTC
NA,TRBV19,TRBJ1-5,TRBD1,CASSTEGTGNQPQHF,TGTGCCAGTAGTACCGAGGGGACAGGCAATCAGCCCCAGCATTTT
NA,TRBV14,TRBJ2-1,TRBD1,CASNRGQAQEQFF,TGTGCCAGCAACCGTGGACAGGCTCAGGAGCAGTTCTTC
NA,TRBV28,TRBJ1-4,NA,CASSLSDTSTNEKLFF,TGTGCCAGCAGTTTATCGGACACCTCAACTAATGAAAAACTGTTTTTT
NA,TRBV30,TRBJ2-3,TRBD1,CAWRTGFGTDTQYF,TGTGCCTGGAGGACAGGGTTTGGTACAGATACGCAGTATTTT
NA,TRBV2,TRBJ2-2,NA,CASALSANTGELFF,TGTGCCAGCGCGCTGAGTGCGAACACCGGGGAGCTGTTTTTT
NA,TRBV5-4,TRBJ2-7,NA,CASSPQTGPYEQYF,TGTGCCAGCAGCCCACAAACAGGGCCCTACGAGCAGTACTTC
NA,TRBV10-3,TRBJ1-5,NA,CAIQPRFGQPQHF,TGTGCCATCCAACCCCGTTTCGGTCAGCCCCAGCATTTT
NA,TRBV28,TRBJ2-4,NA,CASSENKILAKNIQYF,TGTGCCAGCAGCGAAAATAAAATCCTAGCCAAAAACATTCAGTACTTC
NA,TRBV2,TRBJ1-2,NA,CASSEVATRSYGYTF,TGTGCCAGCAGTGAAGTGGCCACCCGTAGCTATGGCTACACCTTC
large,TRBV2,TRBJ1-5,NA,CASREGLDQPQHF,TGTGCCAGCAGGGAGGGGTTGGATCAGCCCCAGCATTTT
once,TRBV29-1,TRBJ2-5,NA,CSVAWYFQETQYF,TGCAGCGTTGCGTGGTACTTCCAAGAGACCCAGTACTTC
NA,TRBV11-2,TRBJ1-2,NA,CASSPRRDYGYTF,TGTGCCAGCAGCCCGAGGAGAGACTATGGCTACACCTTC
NA,TRBV19,TRBJ1-5,NA,CASSIGWQTSNQPQHF,TGTGCCAGTAGTATAGGTTGGCAGACAAGCAATCAGCCCCAGCATTTT
few,TRBV7-6,TRBJ1-1,TRBD1,CASSLIPPGGQNTEAFF,TGTGCCAGCAGCTTAATCCCTCCAGGGGGCCAGAACACTGAAGCTTTCTTT
NA,TRBV5-1,TRBJ2-7,NA,CASSLEERYEQYF,TGCGCCAGCAGCCTAGAGGAGCGCTACGAGCAGTACTTC
NA,TRBV6-5,TRBJ2-7,TRBD2,CASGGGLAGIEQYF,TGTGCCAGCGGAGGGGGACTAGCGGGGATTGAGCAGTACTTC
NA,TRBV21-1,TRBJ2-5,NA,CASSKFAGGEKETQYF,TGTGCCAGCAGCAAATTTGCGGGGGGGGAAAAAGAGACCCAGTACTTC
NA,TRBV30,TRBJ2-1,TRBD2,CAWSDPGLAGPRQFF,TGTGCCTGGAGTGACCCGGGACTAGCGGGCCCTCGGCAGTTCTTC
NA,TRBV2,TRBJ2-3,NA,CASITSRGSDTQYF,TGTGCCAGCATTACTAGCAGAGGTTCAGATACGCAGTATTTT
few,TRBV5-1,TRBJ2-5,TRBD2,CASSAGLAGGLQETQYF,TGCGCCAGCAGCGCAGGACTAGCGGGGGGCCTACAAGAGACCCAGTACTTC
NA,TRBV9,TRBJ2-2,NA,CASSVATGTIAGELFF,TGTGCCAGCAGCGTAGCTACAGGGACGATTGCCGGGGAGCTGTTTTTT
NA,TRBV7-9,TRBJ2-3,NA,CASSFSDTQYF,TGTGCCAGCAGCTTTTCAGATACGCAGTATTTT
NA,TRBV19,TRBJ1-4,NA,CASSMSEKLFF,TGTGCCAGTAGTATGAGTGAAAAACTGTTTTTT
NA,TRBV4-1,TRBJ1-1,TRBD1,CASSQPPGQGPLRTEAFF,TGCGCCAGCAGCCAACCACCGGGACAGGGCCCCCTGCGGACTGAAGCTTTCTTT
NA,TRBV7-3,TRBJ1-2,NA,CASSQQGGYGYTF,TGTGCCAGCAGCCAACAGGGCGGCTATGGCTACACCTTC
NA,TRBV7-2,TRBJ2-2,TRBD2,CASSSSGGARTGELFF,TGTGCCAGCAGCTCGAGCGGGGGGGCCAGAACCGGGGAGCTGTTTTTT
few,TRBV5-1,TRBJ2-1,NA,CASSFVPGPPYEQFF,TGCGCCAGCAGCTTTGTGCCGGGACCCCCTTATGAGCAGTTCTTC
few,TRBV5-1,TRBJ2-2,TRBD2,CASSTQAGGPGELFF,TGCGCCAGCTCGACGCAAGCGGGGGGCCCCGGGGAGCTGTTTTTT
once,TRBV30,TRBJ2-7,NA,CAWSPPGPTYEQYF,TGTGCCTGGAGTCCGCCGGGACCTACCTACGAGCAGTACTTC
NA,TRBV13,TRBJ1-2,TRBD1,CASSLNFGGDRGANGYTF,TGTGCCAGCAGCTTAAACTTCGGTGGGGACAGGGGGGCAAATGGCTACACCTTC
NA,TRBV5-4,TRBJ1-1,TRBD1,CASSRQGVTEAFF,TGTGCCAGCAGCCGACAGGGGGTCACTGAAGCTTTCTTT
NA,TRBV25-1,TRBJ1-1,NA,CASTDRANTEAFF,TGTGCCAGCACGGACAGAGCGAACACTGAAGCTTTCTTT
few,TRBV6-5,TRBJ2-7,NA,CASRPRQTSYEQYF,TGTGCCAGCAGACCCCGACAGACCTCCTACGAGCAGTACTTC
NA,TRBV5-1,TRBJ2-1,NA,CASSSPGFNEQFF,TGCGCCAGCAGCTCCCCCGGCTTCAATGAGCAGTTCTTC
NA,TRBV7-6,TRBJ2-7,NA,CASSRSDSSSYEQYF,TGTGCCAGCAGCCGATCGGACAGTAGCTCCTACGAGCAGTACTTC
once,TRBV14,TRBJ1-4,NA,CASSPNSNEKLFF,TGTGCCAGCAGCCCAAATTCAAATGAAAAACTGTTTTTT
NA,TRBV30,TRBJ2-5,NA,CAWSVGQKETQYF,TGTGCCTGGAGTGTCGGACAGAAAGAGACCCAGTACTTC
NA,TRBV14,TRBJ2-7,TRBD1,CASSPRTGLAVEQYF,TGTGCCAGCAGTCCCCGGACAGGGCTCGCCGTCGAGCAGTACTTC
NA,TRBV18,TRBJ2-3,NA,CASSFSGSTDTQYF,TGTGCCAGCTCGTTCTCAGGGTCCACAGATACGCAGTATTTT
NA,TRBV5-1,TRBJ1-5,NA,CASSLGEGNQPQHF,TGCGCCAGCAGCTTGGGGGAAGGGAATCAGCCCCAGCATTTT
NA,TRBV25-1,TRBJ2-5,NA,CASSEYGEGRETQYF,TGTGCCAGCAGTGAATATGGTGAAGGACGGGAGACCCAGTACTTC